A single sample gave rise to the 27 T cell receptor beta chains below, sequenced in a study of graft-versus-host responses after intestinal transplantation. TCRdb's copy holds only in-frame clones and misses some; the assay was immunoSEQ multiplex PCR. This table has 90,000 to 150,000 clones, roughly 95% appearing once. No antigen is known for these receptors. This material consisted of unstimulated CD8+ T cells sorted from spleen or lymph node cells, taken before intestinal transplant. Receptor source: a human donor who received an intestinal transplant.

This clone was detected once. Mismatch with germline at one junction end may stem from a read error. V is TRBV7-8 and J is TRBJ2-5, with TRBD2 matching over 7 bases. The germline CDR1 and CDR2 sequences are SGHVS and FQNEAQ. The CDR3 length is 15 residues. The chain's CDR3 is CASSLGAGEQETRYF. The CDR3 region has the DNA TGTGCCAGCAGCTTAGGGGCGGGGGAACAAGAGACCCGGTACTTC.

This chain uses TRBV5-6 with TRBJ1-5; D may be TRBD1 (6 bases). CDR1 is SGHDT, CDR2 YYEEEE, per germline. The CDR3 has 14 residues. The germline V and J ends were trimmed by 2 bases and 3 bases, with 9 bases remaining between them. CDR3 sequence (DNA): TGTGCCAGCAGCTTTTCAGGGGACAATCAGCCCCAGCATTTT. It codes for CASSFSGDNQPQHF.

The chain is built from TRBV4-2 and TRBJ1-5, with D possibly being TRBD1 (5 bases). This CDR3 spans 17 amino acids. Trimming took off 0 bases at V and 2 bases at J, with 14 bases between the two ends. Germline V gene sequence: CDR1 LGHNA, CDR2 YNFKEQ. The CDR3 loop reads CASSQDLQAGRNQPQHF. CDR3 DNA: TGTGCCAGCAGCCAAGATCTCCAGGCAGGGCGCAATCAGCCCCAGCATTTT.

The chain uses TRBV29-1 and TRBJ2-7; D is possibly TRBD1 (7 bases). CDR1 and CDR2 (germline): SQVTM, ANQGSEA. Trimming removed 7 bases from V and 5 bases from J, with 12 bases in between. The CDR3 runs 11 residues. The CDR3 nucleotides are TGCAGCGCTGGGGGGACAGACGAGCAGTACTTC. Protein: CSAGGTDEQYF.

This clone has only one observation. The V gene is TRBV4-3, the J gene TRBJ2-2, with TRBD1 identical over 8 bases. The V gene's germline CDR1 is LGHNA and CDR2 YSLEER. V was clipped by 3 bases and J by 4 bases; unmatched bases: 1. The CDR3 runs 14 residues. CDR3 in DNA: TGCGCCAGCAGCCACAGGGGGCGCACCGGGGAGCTGTTTTTT. The encoded protein is CASSHRGRTGELFF.

The genes are TRBV6-1 and TRBJ1-2; maybe TRBD1 (6 bases). The length of the CDR3 is 13 residues. V was cut by 2 bases and J by 8 bases, with 12 bases left in between. Looked up from germline, CDR1 is MNHNS and CDR2 is SASEGT. CDR3: CASSELAGEGYTF. CDR3 bases: TGTGCCAGCAGTGAATTGGCAGGGGAGGGCTACACCTTC.

This clone was recorded once. The chain has TRBV6-1 and TRBJ2-3, with D perhaps matching TRBD2 (5 bases). Germline V lookup: CDR1 MNHNS, CDR2 SASEGT. The CDR3 length is 15 residues. V dropped 1 base and J dropped 3 bases, with 11 bases sitting between them. This CDR3 is CASSEGVRETDTQYF. The DNA for the CDR3 is TGTGCCAGCAGTGAAGGTGTAAGGGAGACAGATACGCAGTATTTT.

The chain uses TRBV9 and TRBJ2-1, with D possibly matching TRBD2 (5 bases). Trimming stripped 7 bases from V and 5 bases from J, with 10 bases between. The CDR3 runs to 12 residues. The germline gives CDR1 SGDLS, CDR2 YYNGEE. As DNA, the CDR3 is TGTGCCAGCGGGAGTGATAACAATGAGCAGTTCTTC. Residues: CASGSDNNEQFF. Together with reference TRBV9 and TRBJ2-1, the CDR3 gives the full variable domain: DSGVTQTPKHLITATGQRVTLRCSPRSGDLSVYWYQQSLDQGLQFLIQYYNGEERAKGNILERFSAQQFPDLHSELNLSSLELGDSALYFCASGSDNNEQFFGPGTRLTVL.

The V gene is TRBV4-3, the J gene TRBJ1-5; possible D gene TRBD1, 5 bases. V was pared by 0 bases and J by 6 bases, with 12 bases between. The CDR3 length is 15 residues. Germline CDR1 LGHNA, CDR2 YSLEER. Written as DNA, the CDR3 is TGCGCCAGCAGCCAAGATCAGTTGGGGGTTCAGCCCCAGCATTTT. This encodes CASSQDQLGVQPQHF.

The chain combines TRBV9 with TRBJ2-3, with 10 positions matching TRBD2. CDR1 is SGDLS, CDR2 YYNGEE, per germline. Trimming took 2 bases from V and 4 from J; bases not matched to a gene: 4. CDR3 length: 15 residues. CDR3 loop: CASSVSGRDADTQYF. The CDR3 bases are TGTGCCAGCAGCGTGAGCGGGAGGGATGCAGATACGCAGTATTTT.

This clone came up once. The chain recombines TRBV19 with TRBJ1-1; possible D gene TRBD1, 5 bases. Germline V gives CDR1 LNHDA, CDR2 SQIVND (reference sequence). Deletions cut 5 bases from V and 1 base from J, with 11 bases between. The CDR3 loop spans 14 amino acids. CDR3 nucleotide sequence: TGTGCCAGTAGTTTTCAGACAGCGAACACTGAAGCTTTCTTT. Amino acid sequence: CASSFQTANTEAFF.

In the case of this clone: Other DNA sequences in this specimen translate into the identical CDR3. This chain links TRBV6-5 with TRBJ1-1; D is uncertain. The CDR3 has 13 amino acids. V dropped 1 base and J dropped 1 base, with 4 bases sitting between them. Germline CDR1 is MNHEY and CDR2 is SVGAGI. The CDR3 bases are TGTGCCAGCAGTTACTTAGGGAACACTGAAGCTTTCTTT. It is translated as CASSYLGNTEAFF.

With respect to this clone: Within the sample, other DNA sequences also encode this same CDR3. The gene calls are TRBV29-1 and TRBJ2-7; perhaps D is TRBD1 or TRBD2 (5 bases each). From germline, CDR1 is SQVTM and CDR2 ANQGSEA. Trimming shortened V by 6 bases and J by 0 bases, and 12 bases separated the two germline ends. This CDR3 has 13 residues. In DNA, the CDR3 is TGCAGCGTGAGGGCAGGGTCCTCCTACGAGCAGTACTTC. Translating gives CSVRAGSSYEQYF.

The chain joins TRBV27 to TRBJ1-1; D ambiguous. This CDR3 comprises 15 residues. The germline V gene has CDR1 MNHEY and CDR2 SMNVEV (reference sequence). Deletions cut 6 bases from V and 0 bases from J, with 14 bases between. CDR3 sequence reads: CASRVSTAMNTEAFF. DNA of the CDR3: TGTGCCAGCAGGGTCTCTACGGCTATGAACACTGAAGCTTTCTTT.

The V call is TRBV7-8, the J call TRBJ1-2, with a possible D match to TRBD1 (5 bases). Germline values: CDR1 SGHVS, CDR2 FQNEAQ. V was trimmed by 5 bases and J by 6 bases, leaving 22 bases between them. The CDR3 consists of 16 residues. The CDR3 DNA follows: TGTGCCAGCAGCGAATATCTTTCTGGGGGGGTGGATGGCTACACCTTC. Translated, it gives CASSEYLSGGVDGYTF.

Only one count was recorded for this clone. The chain recombines TRBV6-5 with TRBJ2-1; 8 bases align to TRBD2. Germline V gene data show CDR1 as MNHEY and CDR2 as SVGAGI. The CDR3 is made up of 15 amino acids. After removal of 4 bases from V and 2 bases from J, the junction contained 4 bases not matched to a gene. The CDR3 loop is CASSSSGSPYNEQFF. The CDR3 nucleotides are TGTGCCAGCAGTTCCAGCGGGAGCCCCTACAATGAGCAGTTCTTC.

This chain links TRBV19 with TRBJ1-4, with a possible D match to TRBD1 (6 bases). V lost 5 bases and J 6 bases, leaving 16 bases between the germline ends. CDR1 and CDR2 (germline): LNHDA, SQIVND (reference sequence). CDR3 size: 15 residues. CDR3 bases: TGTGCCAGTAGTGGGCGACACCAGGGGTATGAAAAACTGTTTTTT. This translates into CASSGRHQGYEKLFF.

This chain joins TRBV27 and TRBJ1-1, with unresolved D. The V gene lost 5 bases and the J gene lost 1 base, with 11 bases spanning the gap. Germline V lookup: CDR1 MNHEY, CDR2 SMNVEV (reference sequence). This CDR3 comprises 14 residues. The DNA for the CDR3 is TGTGCCAGCAGTCCTAGTTGGGGGAACACTGAAGCTTTCTTT. Residues: CASSPSWGNTEAFF.

This chain joins TRBV2 and TRBJ1-3, with a tentative D call TRBD1 (5 bases). This CDR3 has 16 amino acids. V was cut by 3 bases and J by 2 bases, with 14 bases left in between. CDR1 is SNHLY, CDR2 FYNNEI, per germline. The chain's CDR3 is CASSEREGPPGNTIYF. The CDR3, as DNA: TGTGCCAGCAGTGAGAGGGAGGGACCCCCTGGAAACACCATATATTTT.

The V and J genes are TRBV6-5 and TRBJ1-2; D unresolved. With 2 bases removed from V and 10 bases from J, the gap between germline ends came to 11 bases. The germline gives CDR1 MNHEY, CDR2 SVGAGI. The CDR3 length is 12 residues. CDR3 bases: TGTGCCAGCAGTTACGATGGGGTGGACTACACCTTC. This translates into CASSYDGVDYTF.

The genes are TRBV2 and TRBJ2-3; 12 nucleotides align to TRBD2. Looked up from germline, CDR1 is SNHLY and CDR2 is FYNNEI. V was pared by 7 bases and J by 3 bases, with 11 bases of the junction left unmatched. The CDR3 is 17 residues long. CDR3 coding DNA: TGTGCCAGCACGAACTACCTAGCGGGAGGGCCTACAGATACGCAGTATTTT. Translation gives CASTNYLAGGPTDTQYF.

Concerning this clone: The same CDR3 also results from other DNA sequences found in this sample. This rearrangement joins TRBV7-9 to TRBJ2-1, with D unclear. V dropped 5 bases and J dropped 5 bases, with 10 bases sitting between them. The CDR3 totals 13 residues. Germline V lookup: CDR1 SEHNR, CDR2 FQNEAQ (reference sequence). CDR3: CASSLVVNNEQFF. The DNA of the CDR3 is TGTGCCAGCAGCCTAGTAGTCAACAATGAGCAGTTCTTC.

The CDR3 DNA sequence: TGTGCCAGCAGCTTGGGGGTCACTGAAGCTTTCTTT. Amino acid sequence: CASSLGVTEAFF. The V and J genes are TRBV5-4 and TRBJ1-1; no clear D gene. CDR3 length: 12 residues. Germline assignment: CDR1 SGHNT and CDR2 YYREEE (reference sequence). V was cut by 0 bases and J by 4 bases, with 4 bases left in between.

This rearrangement joins TRBV30 to TRBJ1-1; 8 nucleotides line up with TRBD1. The germline CDR1 and CDR2 sequences are GTSNPN and SVGIG (reference sequence). J was trimmed by 0 bases and V by 5 bases; bases with no gene match: 2. The length of the CDR3 is 13 residues. CDR3: CAWGTGLNTEAFF. CDR3 DNA sequence: TGTGCCTGGGGGACAGGACTGAACACTGAAGCTTTCTTT.

The chain combines TRBV10-2 with TRBJ1-1; tentatively, D is TRBD1 (5 bases). Germline values: CDR1 WSHSY, CDR2 SAAADI. The CDR3 length is 11 residues. The germline V and J ends were trimmed by 5 bases and 7 bases, with 8 bases remaining between them. The CDR3, as DNA: TGCGCCAGCAGTCTTCAGGGTGAAGCTTTCTTT. Translating it yields CASSLQGEAFF.

V gene TRBV28 combines with J gene TRBJ1-4; D possibly corresponds to TRBD1 (5 bases). Germline V gene sequence: CDR1 MDHEN, CDR2 SYDVKM. V lost 5 bases and J 4 bases, leaving 8 bases between the germline ends. The CDR3 has 13 amino acids. CDR3 sequence reads: CASSQGFNEKLFF. CDR3 DNA sequence: TGTGCCAGCAGTCAGGGCTTTAATGAAAAACTGTTTTTT. Full variable domain (outside the CDR3, taken from reference TRBV28 and TRBJ1-4): DVKVTQSSRYLVKRTGEKVFLECVQDMDHENMFWYRQDPGLGLRLIYFSYDVKMKEKGDIPEGYSVSREKKERFSLILESASTNQTSMYLCASSQGFNEKLFFGSGTQLSVL.

J is TRBJ2-1 and V is TRBV27; no clear D gene. The CDR3 covers 14 residues. V was clipped by 2 bases and J by 5 bases, with 10 bases between them. Germline lookup yields CDR1 MNHEY and CDR2 SMNVEV (reference sequence). The CDR3 DNA reads TGTGCCAGCAGTTTAGGGCTGGTGCACAATGAGCAGTTCTTC. Translating it yields CASSLGLVHNEQFF.